The clone carrying this TCR beta chain was detected a few times. With 5 bases removed from V and 9 bases from J, the gap between germline ends came to 8 bases. CDR3 length: 12 amino acids. One entry per CDR3 protein, called by TCRdb with MiXCR from the RT-PCR reads. The sample has approximately 720,000 distinct CDR3 sequences, about 14% seen once; the top ten hold 3.6%. The origin of this receptor is a female donor in good health, serving as a healthy control. The specimen sequenced was memory CD4+ T cells from blood. This chain links TRBV12-3 or TRBV12-4 with TRBJ1-6; no clear D gene. The CDR3 loop is CASSRAGSPLHF. The CDR3 nucleotides read TGTGCCAGCAGTCGGGCTGGTTCACCCCTCCACTTT.